This is a list of T cell receptor beta chains from one sample in a study of cytomegalovirus exposure and HLA in healthy donors. Sequenced by immunoSEQ multiplex PCR; TCRdb stores in-frame clones only, minus some. Among 65,000 to 85,000 clones, 10% were seen once, and the ten largest hold approximately 23%. Sequencing was carried out using PBMCs. The receptors were sampled from a man in his sixties in good health and CMV-seropositive. Both conserved end residues are trimmed from each CDR3. Each record gives: D gene, J gene, V gene, CDR3 protein. D genes are given only for firm matches.

d_gene: .
j_gene: TRBJ1-5
v_gene: TRBV28
CDR3aa: ASSLMAGEIRPQH

d_gene: TRBD1
j_gene: TRBJ1-5
v_gene: TRBV5-6
CDR3aa: ASSRGGTGGKSNQPQH

d_gene: .
j_gene: TRBJ2-5
v_gene: TRBV12-5
CDR3aa: ASGDSQETQY

d_gene: TRBD2
j_gene: TRBJ2-5
v_gene: TRBV30
CDR3aa: AWKRGPSETQY

d_gene: TRBD2
j_gene: TRBJ2-3
v_gene: TRBV4-2
CDR3aa: ASSQAGGTQY

d_gene: .
j_gene: TRBJ1-4
v_gene: TRBV28
CDR3aa: ASGGGGGASNNEKLF

d_gene: TRBD2
j_gene: TRBJ2-2
v_gene: TRBV6-6
CDR3aa: ASRKTSGTNTGELF

d_gene: TRBD2
j_gene: TRBJ2-5
v_gene: TRBV11-3
CDR3aa: ASSLAGLAGETQY

d_gene: .
j_gene: TRBJ2-3
v_gene: TRBV7-6
CDR3aa: ASSGEGTDTQY

d_gene: TRBD2
j_gene: TRBJ2-4
v_gene: TRBV6-4
CDR3aa: ASNGLAGVVAKNIQY

d_gene: TRBD1
j_gene: TRBJ1-5
v_gene: TRBV28
CDR3aa: ASSRDRGRDQPQH

d_gene: .
j_gene: TRBJ2-7
v_gene: TRBV7-8
CDR3aa: ASSLEGGGYEQY

d_gene: TRBD1
j_gene: TRBJ1-5
v_gene: TRBV10-2
CDR3aa: ASGTGWGQPQH

d_gene: .
j_gene: TRBJ2-7
v_gene: TRBV4-1
CDR3aa: ASSQAEGPYEQY

d_gene: .
j_gene: TRBJ2-7
v_gene: TRBV27
CDR3aa: ASSSQSGYYEQY

d_gene: .
j_gene: TRBJ2-7
v_gene: TRBV23-1
CDR3aa: ASNPTEGSYEQY

d_gene: TRBD1
j_gene: TRBJ2-1
v_gene: TRBV6-1
CDR3aa: ASRRGLNLYNEQF

d_gene: TRBD2
j_gene: TRBJ2-1
v_gene: TRBV29-1
CDR3aa: SANIAGGSNEQF

d_gene: .
j_gene: TRBJ1-2
v_gene: TRBV10-3
CDR3aa: AISATGRANYGYT

d_gene: .
j_gene: TRBJ2-3
v_gene: TRBV19
CDR3aa: ASSISVLKPTDTQY

d_gene: .
j_gene: TRBJ2-1
v_gene: TRBV9
CDR3aa: ASSPFAGSGNEQF

d_gene: TRBD1
j_gene: TRBJ1-5
v_gene: TRBV30
CDR3aa: AWDRGSNQPQH

d_gene: .
j_gene: TRBJ2-1
v_gene: TRBV9
CDR3aa: ASSSALASSYNEQF

d_gene: .
j_gene: TRBJ2-1
v_gene: TRBV12-2
CDR3aa: ASRLGLALSSYNEQF

d_gene: .
j_gene: TRBJ1-5
v_gene: TRBV6-5
CDR3aa: VSSYSGITDQPQH

d_gene: .
j_gene: TRBJ1-3
v_gene: TRBV30
CDR3aa: AWRTGSGNTIY

d_gene: TRBD2
j_gene: TRBJ2-5
v_gene: TRBV5-1
CDR3aa: ASSSRGTGLAGGLGETQY

d_gene: TRBD1
j_gene: TRBJ1-4
v_gene: TRBV4-1
CDR3aa: ASSARSGGAWNEKLF

d_gene: .
j_gene: TRBJ1-2
v_gene: TRBV28
CDR3aa: ASSPNYRADYGYT

d_gene: .
j_gene: TRBJ1-1
v_gene: TRBV11-3
CDR3aa: ASSPEGVTEAF

d_gene: .
j_gene: TRBJ1-2
v_gene: TRBV6-1
CDR3aa: ASSEALRSGYT

d_gene: .
j_gene: TRBJ2-3
v_gene: TRBV6-6
CDR3aa: ASSYYQGRTDTQY

d_gene: .
j_gene: TRBJ2-7
v_gene: TRBV5-1
CDR3aa: ASSLEASTYEQY

d_gene: TRBD1
j_gene: TRBJ1-4
v_gene: TRBV5-1
CDR3aa: ASSSGQGLDEKLF

d_gene: .
j_gene: TRBJ1-6
v_gene: TRBV2
CDR3aa: ASSRSYNSPLH

d_gene: .
j_gene: TRBJ1-5
v_gene: TRBV5-1
CDR3aa: ASSLDQPQH

d_gene: TRBD1
j_gene: TRBJ2-7
v_gene: TRBV7-9
CDR3aa: ASNPGTGKSNEQY

d_gene: TRBD1
j_gene: TRBJ1-3
v_gene: TRBV11-2
CDR3aa: ASSGFGASRGPSGNTIY

d_gene: .
j_gene: TRBJ2-1
v_gene: TRBV19
CDR3aa: ASSSLYNEQF

d_gene: .
j_gene: TRBJ2-5
v_gene: TRBV7-7
CDR3aa: ASSWTPQETQY

d_gene: TRBD2
j_gene: TRBJ2-3
v_gene: TRBV2
CDR3aa: ASSSLTSGRATDTQY

d_gene: TRBD1
j_gene: TRBJ2-3
v_gene: TRBV18
CDR3aa: ASSGTASTDTQY

d_gene: .
j_gene: TRBJ1-1
v_gene: TRBV28
CDR3aa: ASREVSSTEAF

d_gene: .
j_gene: TRBJ1-6
v_gene: TRBV6-6
CDR3aa: ASSYLSTDNNSPLH

d_gene: TRBD2
j_gene: TRBJ2-3
v_gene: TRBV7-2
CDR3aa: ASRRDGTSGSDTQY

d_gene: .
j_gene: TRBJ2-3
v_gene: TRBV10-3
CDR3aa: AIRGSGTDTQY

d_gene: TRBD2
j_gene: TRBJ2-7
v_gene: TRBV11-2
CDR3aa: ASSLRGVAGVSEQY

d_gene: .
j_gene: TRBJ2-2
v_gene: TRBV11-2
CDR3aa: ASSRRGNTGELF

d_gene: TRBD2
j_gene: TRBJ2-3
v_gene: TRBV5-6
CDR3aa: ASSFWKRGTTDKQY